The 24 T cell receptor beta chains presented below share a single source sample, sequenced in a study of blood T cell repertoires in COVID-19. The data were produced by immunoSEQ multiplex PCR, yet TCRdb's version contains in-frame clones alone and is incomplete. Of 270,000 or so clones in the sample, around 86% were seen once. Input material: PBMCs or T cells enriched from blood (not recorded which). The receptors were gathered from a woman between 18 and 30 years old who had recovered from COVID-19.

CDR3 region: CASSPHTGGPYEQYF. The CDR3 DNA follows: TGTGCCAGCAGCCCTCATACGGGAGGGCCTTACGAGCAGTACTTC. The chain uses TRBV5-4 and TRBJ2-7; 8 bases align to TRBD2. Germline CDR1 reads SGHNT; CDR2 reads YYREEE (reference sequence). There are 15 residues in the CDR3. V gave up 4 bases and J gave up 4 bases; unmatched junction bases: 10.

The gene calls are TRBV9 and TRBJ2-3; D is unresolved. The V and J ends lost 4 bases and 0 bases respectively, with 9 bases between them. From germline, CDR1 is SGDLS and CDR2 YYNGEE. The CDR3 loop spans 14 amino acids. DNA for the CDR3: TGTGCCAGCAGCACGACGACTAGCACAGATACGCAGTATTTT. Protein: CASSTTTSTDTQYF. Together with reference TRBV9 and TRBJ2-3, the CDR3 gives the full variable domain: DSGVTQTPKHLITATGQRVTLRCSPRSGDLSVYWYQQSLDQGLQFLIQYYNGEERAKGNILERFSAQQFPDLHSELNLSSLELGDSALYFCASSTTTSTDTQYFGPGTRLTVL.

This chain connects TRBV6-2 or TRBV6-3 to TRBJ1-5, with a tentative D call TRBD1 (6 bases). Between the trimmed V and J ends, which lost 2 bases and 7 bases, there was a span of 12 bases. CDR1 and CDR2 from the germline V gene are MNHEY and SVGEGT. This CDR3 is 14 amino acids long. CDR3 amino acids: CASSYPRGGQPQHF. The CDR3 coding sequence is TGTGCCAGCAGTTACCCCAGGGGTGGCCAGCCCCAGCATTTT.

The chain couples TRBV5-4 to TRBJ1-3; D is unclear. The V gene's germline CDR1 is SGHNT and CDR2 YYREEE (reference sequence). The CDR3 contains 12 residues. V lost 9 bases and J lost 0, with 7 bases in between. The CDR3 reads CATGRSGNTIYF. The DNA for the CDR3 is TGTGCCACAGGCCGCTCTGGAAACACCATATATTTT.

The CDR3 loop reads CASSYLGTQETQYF. CDR3 coding DNA: TGTGCCAGCAGCTATCTAGGTACCCAAGAGACCCAGTACTTC. The V gene is TRBV9, the J gene TRBJ2-5; unclear D gene. With 4 bases removed from V and 1 base from J, the gap between germline ends came to 11 bases. CDR1 is SGDLS and CDR2 is YYNGEE in the germline V gene. The CDR3 has 14 amino acids.

This clone was counted between two and nine times. The V gene is TRBV4-1, the J gene TRBJ1-1; 8 nucleotides agree with TRBD1. This CDR3 has 14 amino acids. Germline CDR1 and CDR2: MGHRA and YSYEKL. V was pared by 4 bases and J by 5 bases, with 6 bases of the junction left unmatched. The CDR3 coding sequence is TGCGCCAGCAGCCCGTTACAGGGGGAGACTGAAGCTTTCTTT. Encoded protein: CASSPLQGETEAFF.

V and J are TRBV9 and TRBJ2-3, with a tentative D call TRBD2 (6 bases). The ends were cut back, 0 bases at V and 4 bases at J, with 15 bases in the middle. Germline CDR1 reads SGDLS; CDR2 reads YYNGEE. The CDR3 runs to 16 residues. The DNA of the CDR3 is TGTGCCAGCAGCGTAGCCGGGGGTGTATATGCAGATACGCAGTATTTT. This encodes CASSVAGGVYADTQYF.

CDR3 sequence: CASSLRLAGGSEDTQYF. DNA for the CDR3: TGCGCCAGCAGCTTGCGGCTAGCGGGGGGGTCCGAAGATACGCAGTATTTT. The chain carries TRBV5-1 and TRBJ2-3; 12 bases align to TRBD2. V was pared by 1 base and J by 5 bases, with 8 bases of the junction left unmatched. This CDR3 comprises 17 residues. Germline CDR1 reads SGHRS; CDR2 reads YFSETQ.

The chain is built from TRBV30 and TRBJ2-3; no clear D gene. Germline V CDR1 and CDR2: GTSNPN, SVGIG (reference sequence). V lost 4 bases and J 2 bases, leaving 10 bases between the germline ends. The CDR3 extends over 13 amino acids. The CDR3 loop is CAWIPSITDTQYF. For the CDR3, the DNA is TGTGCCTGGATACCGAGCATCACAGATACGCAGTATTTT. Looking up the rest from reference TRBV30 and TRBJ2-3 gives the full variable domain: SQTIHQWPATLVQPVGSPLSLECTVEGTSNPNLYWYRQAAGRGLQLLFYSVGIGQISSEVPQNLSASRPQDRQFILSSKKLLLSDSGFYLCAWIPSITDTQYFGPGTRLTVL.

This chain uses TRBV29-1 with TRBJ2-5, with a tentative D call TRBD2 (5 bases). Trimming stripped 3 bases from V and 0 bases from J, with 8 bases between. This CDR3 spans 13 amino acids. Germline CDR1 reads SQVTM; CDR2 reads ANQGSEA. CDR3 protein: CSVDSVYQETQYF. Here the CDR3 DNA reads TGCAGCGTTGATAGCGTCTACCAAGAGACCCAGTACTTC.

This clone was detected only once. This chain uses TRBV2 with TRBJ2-7; 8 bases are a match to TRBD2. There are 14 residues in the CDR3. The J segment lost 4 bases and the V segment lost 6 bases, leaving 8 bases of the junction unmatched. Germline V gene sequence: CDR1 SNHLY, CDR2 FYNNEI. The CDR3 sequence: CASSPGLAVYEQYF. In nucleotides, the CDR3 is TGTGCCAGCAGCCCCGGACTAGCAGTATACGAGCAGTACTTC.

The chain links TRBV30 to TRBJ2-5; TRBD2 is a possible D gene (5 bases). Trimming removed 3 bases at V and 0 bases at J, with 20 bases between. The CDR3 consists of 17 residues. The germline V gene encodes CDR1 GTSNPN and CDR2 SVGIG (reference sequence). Written as DNA, the CDR3 is TGTGCCTGGAGGTTTCCGGTCAGGCGGGCGTACCAAGAGACCCAGTACTTC. The encoded protein is CAWRFPVRRAYQETQYF.

The rearrangement links TRBV7-8 to TRBJ2-1, with D unclear. This CDR3 comprises 12 residues. V lost 1 base to trimming and J lost 9 bases, with 7 bases between them. Germline values: CDR1 SGHVS, CDR2 FQNEAQ. The CDR3 sequence: CASSLGQLEQFF. The CDR3 nucleotides read TGTGCCAGCAGCTTAGGTCAACTTGAGCAGTTCTTC.

The chain joins TRBV24-1 to TRBJ2-1; D is unresolved. This CDR3 is built from 12 residues. Deletions cut 2 bases from V and 4 bases from J, with 2 bases between. The germline V gene encodes CDR1 KGHDR and CDR2 SFDVKD. The CDR3 sequence: CATSDSYNEQFF. The CDR3 DNA sequence: TGTGCCACCAGTGATTCATACAATGAGCAGTTCTTC.

The chain recombines TRBV6-5 with TRBJ2-1; 7 nucleotides match TRBD2. Germline trimming cut 6 bases from V and 2 bases from J; bases unmatched to any gene: 7. The CDR3 length is 15 residues. CDR1 and CDR2 (germline): MNHEY, SVGAGI. This chain's CDR3 is CASSSGTNPYNEQFF. CDR3 sequence (DNA): TGTGCCAGCAGCTCCGGGACTAACCCCTACAATGAGCAGTTCTTC.

The rearrangement links TRBV5-4 to TRBJ2-3, with 9 positions matching TRBD2. The CDR3 loop spans 15 amino acids. With 4 bases clipped from V and 7 bases from J, the junction kept 10 bases outside the gene matches. The germline gives CDR1 SGHNT, CDR2 YYREEE (reference sequence). The CDR3: CASSPGGLAENTQYF. The CDR3 bases are TGTGCCAGCAGCCCAGGGGGACTAGCTGAAAATACGCAGTATTTT. The complete variable domain, with remaining parts taken from reference TRBV5-4 and TRBJ2-3, reads ETGVTQSPTHLIKTRGQQVTLRCSSQSGHNTVSWYQQALGQGPQFIFQYYREEENGRGNFPPRFSGLQFPNYSSELNVNALELDDSALYLCASSPGGLAENTQYFGPGTRLTVL.

The J gene is TRBJ1-2, the V gene TRBV6-1; 9 bases are shared with TRBD1. This CDR3 has 17 residues. The V gene end was trimmed by 1 base and the J gene end by 4 bases; junction bases not matched to a gene: 10. Germline CDR1 and CDR2: MNHNS and SASEGT. The DNA for the CDR3 is TGTGCCAGCAGTGAAGGCGGGACAGGGATTACGTTCTATGGCTACACCTTC. It translates to CASSEGGTGITFYGYTF.

V and J are TRBV6-8 and TRBJ2-1; 11 bases map to TRBD2. The length of the CDR3 is 15 residues. Germline V lookup: CDR1 MNHGY, CDR2 SAAAGT. The V segment lost 4 bases and the J segment 9 bases; nucleotides outside the gene matches: 8. Here the CDR3 reads CASSSTSGGRVEQFF. Here the CDR3 DNA reads TGTGCCAGCAGTTCAACTAGCGGGGGACGGGTTGAGCAGTTCTTC.

This sequence joins TRBV11-3 and TRBJ2-2, with D maybe TRBD2 (6 bases). The V end was cut by 5 bases, the J end by 1 base, with 8 bases between. CDR3 length: 14 residues. Germline CDR1 reads SGHNT; CDR2 reads YENEEA. The CDR3 nucleotides are TGTGCCAGCAGCCGACTAGGGAACACCGGGGAGCTGTTTTTT. Its translation is CASSRLGNTGELFF.

The sample holds a few counts of this clone. The chain carries TRBV6-5 and TRBJ1-5; TRBD1 aligns across 10 bases. This CDR3 contains 13 residues. Germline CDR1 MNHEY, CDR2 SVGAGI. V lost 8 bases to trimming and J lost 5 bases; unmatched junction nucleotides: 3. The DNA of the CDR3 is TGTGCCAGCTCGACAGGGGGCTATCAGCCCCAGCATTTT. This gives the protein CASSTGGYQPQHF.

The CDR3 region has the DNA TGTGCCAGCAGCTTAGCGTCGGTCAGAGGAACTGAAGCTTTCTTT. Amino acids: CASSLASVRGTEAFF. This chain connects TRBV7-2 to TRBJ1-1; D not resolved. V was clipped by 0 bases and J by 5 bases, with 13 bases between them. The CDR3 has 15 amino acids. Germline V CDR1 and CDR2: SGHTA, FQGNSA.

This chain uses TRBV28 with TRBJ1-4, with TRBD1 matching over 8 bases. This CDR3 has 13 residues. J gave up 4 bases and V 8 bases, and 3 bases lay outside the gene matches. Germline CDR1 and CDR2: MDHEN and SYDVKM. The chain's CDR3 is CASRTGFNEKLFF. For the CDR3, the DNA is TGTGCCAGCCGGACAGGGTTTAATGAAAAACTGTTTTTT.

In this sample, this clone turned up a few times. CDR3 nucleotides: TGTGCTAGTGGTTTGGGGACTAGCGGGAGTTATGAGCAGTTCTTC. It specifies CASGLGTSGSYEQFF. The rearrangement links TRBV12-5 to TRBJ2-1, with 13 bases lining up with TRBD2. V was clipped by 1 base and J by 8 bases; unmatched bases: 2. CDR3 length equals 15 residues. From germline, CDR1 is LGHNT and CDR2 FRNRAP.

The J gene is TRBJ2-3, the V gene TRBV10-3, with 12 bases aligning to TRBD2. Germline V gives CDR1 ENHRY, CDR2 SYGVKD. V lost 0 bases to trimming and J lost 4 bases; unmatched junction nucleotides: 5. CDR3 length equals 17 residues. The CDR3 bases are TGTGCCATCAGTGAGTCGAGGACTAGCGGGGCGCCAGATACGCAGTATTTT. Its translation: CAISESRTSGAPDTQYF.